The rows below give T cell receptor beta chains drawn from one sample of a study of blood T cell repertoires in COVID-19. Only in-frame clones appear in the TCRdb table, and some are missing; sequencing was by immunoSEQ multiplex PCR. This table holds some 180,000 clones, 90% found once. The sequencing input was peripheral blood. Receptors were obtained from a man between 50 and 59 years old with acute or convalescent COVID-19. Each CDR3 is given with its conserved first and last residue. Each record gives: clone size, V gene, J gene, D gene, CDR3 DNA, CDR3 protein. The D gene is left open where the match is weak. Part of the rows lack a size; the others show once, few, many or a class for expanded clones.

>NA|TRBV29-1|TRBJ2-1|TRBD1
TGCAGCGTGGGACAGTACAATGAGCAGTTCTTC
CSVGQYNEQFF
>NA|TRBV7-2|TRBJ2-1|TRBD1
TGTGCCAGCATCCCGGGACAGGGGTGGAATGAGCAGTTCTTC
CASIPGQGWNEQFF
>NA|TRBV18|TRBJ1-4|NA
TGTGCCAGCTCCTCCGCAACGGGTGAAAAACTGTTTTTT
CASSSATGEKLFF
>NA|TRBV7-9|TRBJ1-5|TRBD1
TGTGCCAGCAGCTCGGCCGGGACAGGTCCCCAGCATTTT
CASSSAGTGPQHF
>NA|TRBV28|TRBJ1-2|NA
TGTGCCAGCAGTCAAACCCGACAGACCCTGATCTATGGCTACACCTTC
CASSQTRQTLIYGYTF
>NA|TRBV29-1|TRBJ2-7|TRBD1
TGCAGCGTTGATATCGGACAGGGGATTTCCTACGAGCAGTACTTC
CSVDIGQGISYEQYF
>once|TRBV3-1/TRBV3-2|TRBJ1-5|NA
TGTGCCAGCAGCATCGGACAGCTCAATCAGCCCCAGCATTTT
CASSIGQLNQPQHF
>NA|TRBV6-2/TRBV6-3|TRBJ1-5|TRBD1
TGTGCCAGCAGCAACGAGGGGGCGGCTGGCAATCAGCCCCAGCATTTT
CASSNEGAAGNQPQHF
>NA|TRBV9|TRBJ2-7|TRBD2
TGTGCCAGCAGCGGACACGGGACTACCTACGAGCAGTACTTC
CASSGHGTTYEQYF
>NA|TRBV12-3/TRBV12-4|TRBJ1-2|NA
TGTGCCAGCAGCTTCGGGTATCCGGGCTACACCTTC
CASSFGYPGYTF
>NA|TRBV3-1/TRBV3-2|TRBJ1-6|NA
TGTGCCAGCGTCGCGAGCTCCTATAATTCACCCCTCCACTTT
CASVASSYNSPLHF
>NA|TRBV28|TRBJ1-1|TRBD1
TGTGCCAGCGGGACAGGGGACCGTTGGACTGAAGCTTTCTTT
CASGTGDRWTEAFF
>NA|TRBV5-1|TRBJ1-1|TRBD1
TGCGCCAGCAGTTTCAGGGGGATGAACACTGAAGCTTTCTTT
CASSFRGMNTEAFF
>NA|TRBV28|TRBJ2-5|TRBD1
TGTGCCAGCAGTCCCGGGACAGGAGGGGAGACCCAGTACTTC
CASSPGTGGETQYF
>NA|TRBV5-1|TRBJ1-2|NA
TGCGCCAGCAGGAAGGACACTATCTATGGCTACACCTTC
CASRKDTIYGYTF
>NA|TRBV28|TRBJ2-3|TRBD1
TGTGCCAGCAGTCCTGGGACAGGGACATACACAGATACGCAGTATTTT
CASSPGTGTYTDTQYF
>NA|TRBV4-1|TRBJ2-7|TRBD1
TGCGCCAGCAGCCATTATAGGGCCGGGACAGGGGTCCACGAGCAGTACTTC
CASSHYRAGTGVHEQYF
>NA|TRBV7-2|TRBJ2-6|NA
TGTGCCAGCAGCTTACGGGGATCTCCTGGGGCCAACGTCCTGACTTTC
CASSLRGSPGANVLTF
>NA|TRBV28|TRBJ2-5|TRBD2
TGTGCCAGCAGCCGACGGGAGGGGGAGACCCAGTACTTC
CASSRREGETQYF
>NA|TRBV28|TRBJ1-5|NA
TGTGCCACGAAACAGGGAACTGACAATCAGCCCCAGCATTTT
CATKQGTDNQPQHF
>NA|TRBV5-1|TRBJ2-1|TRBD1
TGCGCCAGCAGCCCGGACAGGGCCAACTTGAATGAGCAGTTCTTC
CASSPDRANLNEQFF
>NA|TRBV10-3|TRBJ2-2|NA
TGTGCCATCGGACAGAGCGGGGAGCTGTTTTTT
CAIGQSGELFF
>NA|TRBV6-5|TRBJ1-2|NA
TGTGCCAGCAGTTACTCGTTCGGGGTTGGCTACACCTTC
CASSYSFGVGYTF
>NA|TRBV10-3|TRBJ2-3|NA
TGTGCCATCAGTGGAGGCGCCAGAACAGATACGCAGTATTTT
CAISGGARTDTQYF
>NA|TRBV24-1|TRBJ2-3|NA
TGTGCCACCAGTGATCTAGCACCGGGTCTTAGCACAGATACGCAGTATTTT
CATSDLAPGLSTDTQYF
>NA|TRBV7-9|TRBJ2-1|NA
TGTGCCAGCAGCTATGGGACACGGTACAATGAGCAGTTCTTC
CASSYGTRYNEQFF
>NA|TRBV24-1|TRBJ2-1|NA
TGTGCCACCAGTGATAGGATGGCAGGTGAGCAGTTCTTC
CATSDRMAGEQFF
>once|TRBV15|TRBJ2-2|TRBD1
TGTGCCACCAGCAGAGATGACCTGGACAGGGCGAACACCGGGGAGCTGTTTTTT
CATSRDDLDRANTGELFF
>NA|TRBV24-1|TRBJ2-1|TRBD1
TGTGCCACCAGTGATTTTAGGGACAGGGTCTATGAGCAGTTCTTC
CATSDFRDRVYEQFF
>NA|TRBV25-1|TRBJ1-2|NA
TGTGCCAGCAGTGGCCAGTTCTATGGCTACACCTTC
CASSGQFYGYTF
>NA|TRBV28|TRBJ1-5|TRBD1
TGTGCCAGCAGGTCCCGGGACAGCCGAAGGAATCAGCCCCAGCATTTT
CASRSRDSRRNQPQHF
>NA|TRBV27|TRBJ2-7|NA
TGTGCCAGCAGCCGGTCACCCTACGAGCAGTACTTC
CASSRSPYEQYF
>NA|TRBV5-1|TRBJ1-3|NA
TGCGCCAGCAGCCCTTCGTCTAGTGGAAACACCATATATTTT
CASSPSSSGNTIYF
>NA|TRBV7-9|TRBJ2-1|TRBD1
TGTGCCAGCAGATCTGGACAGGGAAGGGCTGAGCAGTTCTTC
CASRSGQGRAEQFF
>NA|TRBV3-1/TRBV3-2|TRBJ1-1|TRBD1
TGTGCCAGCAACAGGGGGAATTCTGAAGCTTTCTTT
CASNRGNSEAFF
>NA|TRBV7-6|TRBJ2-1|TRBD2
TGTGCCAGCAGCTTAGTTGCGGGGGGGCTTAATGAGCAGTTCTTC
CASSLVAGGLNEQFF
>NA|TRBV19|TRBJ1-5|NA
TGTGCCAGTAGTATATTAGTGGGGCAAAGGAGCAATCAGCCCCAGCATTTT
CASSILVGQRSNQPQHF
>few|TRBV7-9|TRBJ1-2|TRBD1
TGTGCCAGCAGTTGGACAGGGGACGGTGGCTACACCTTC
CASSWTGDGGYTF
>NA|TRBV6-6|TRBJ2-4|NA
TGTGCCAGCAGCCAACAGGGGTACAGGGATCTAGCGAAACCCAAAAACATTCAGTACTTC
CASSQQGYRDLAKPKNIQYF
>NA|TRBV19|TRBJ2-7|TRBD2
TGTGCCAGTAGTATAGGGGGACTAGCGGGAGTCTACGAGCAGTACTTC
CASSIGGLAGVYEQYF
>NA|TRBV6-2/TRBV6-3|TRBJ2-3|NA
TGTGCCAGCAGTTACTCTTTCAGGGGTGATGGAGATACGCAGTATTTT
CASSYSFRGDGDTQYF
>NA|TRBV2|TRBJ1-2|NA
TGTGCCAGCAGTCCTACTGAATATGGCTACACCTTC
CASSPTEYGYTF
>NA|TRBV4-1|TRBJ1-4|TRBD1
TGCGCCAGCAGCCAAGAAAGCCGACAGGGCCTTAATGAAAAACTGTTTTTT
CASSQESRQGLNEKLFF
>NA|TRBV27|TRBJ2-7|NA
TGTGCCAGCAGCCGTATCGGGTCTAGCTACGAGCAGTACTTC
CASSRIGSSYEQYF
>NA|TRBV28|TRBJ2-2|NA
TGTGCCAGCAGTTCTACTCGAATTACCGGGGAGCTGTTTTTT
CASSSTRITGELFF
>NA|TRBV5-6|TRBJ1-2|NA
TGTGCCAGCAGCTTGGGTGGACAGATAAACTATGGCTACACCTTC
CASSLGGQINYGYTF
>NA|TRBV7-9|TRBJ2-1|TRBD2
TGTGCCAGCAGCCCGCATGGCGGGGGGGCTTTTGAGCAGTTCTTC
CASSPHGGGAFEQFF
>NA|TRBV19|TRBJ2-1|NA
NA
CASSIVALGSRFF
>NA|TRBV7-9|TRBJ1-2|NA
TGTGCCAGCAGCCCAGACAGAGCCTTCTCCCCTTATGGCTACACCTTC
CASSPDRAFSPYGYTF
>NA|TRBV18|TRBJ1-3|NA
TGTGCCAGCTCACCGACAGTTAACTCTGGAAACACCATATATTTT
CASSPTVNSGNTIYF
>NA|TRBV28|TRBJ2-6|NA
TGTGCCAGCAGTTCTACAGGGGGGGCCAACGTCCTGACTTTC
CASSSTGGANVLTF
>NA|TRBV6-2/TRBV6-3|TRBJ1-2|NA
TGTGCCAGCAGCACCGGAGGGAGCGATGGCTACACCTTC
CASSTGGSDGYTF
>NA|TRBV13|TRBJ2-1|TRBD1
TGTGCCAGCAGCTCACAGGGGGCATACGTCAATGAGCAGTTCTTC
CASSSQGAYVNEQFF
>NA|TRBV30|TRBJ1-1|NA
TGTGCCTGGAGTACGAGGCCACTATTGAACACTGAAGCTTTCTTT
CAWSTRPLLNTEAFF
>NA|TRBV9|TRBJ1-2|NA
TGTGCCAGCAGCGCACGACAGGCAGCTAACTATGGCTACACCTTC
CASSARQAANYGYTF